The 24 T cell receptor beta chains listed next were all sequenced from one sample in a study of cytomegalovirus exposure and HLA in healthy donors. PCR amplification relied on 60 Vbeta primers (plus 13 Jbeta primers). Profiled with immunoSEQ multiplex PCR; TCRdb holds only in-frame clones, not every one. Of 100,000 to 120,000 clones listed, 75% to 90% are singletons. The specimen sequenced was PBMCs. The receptors come from a man between 25 and 39 years old in good health and CMV-seropositive.

The rearrangement links TRBV7-3 to TRBJ2-3; 8 bases align to TRBD1. With 1 base clipped from V and 3 bases from J, the junction kept 3 bases outside the gene matches. This CDR3 is 15 amino acids long. Germline lookup yields CDR1 SGHTA and CDR2 FQGTGA. CDR3 DNA: TGTGCCAGCAGCTTAAGACAGGGGTTAACAGATACGCAGTATTTT. Its protein is CASSLRQGLTDTQYF.

In this sample, this clone turned up a few times. The chain couples TRBV29-1 to TRBJ1-4, with 7 bases aligning to TRBD1. The CDR3 contains 17 residues. J gave up 0 bases and V 6 bases, and 13 bases lay outside the gene matches. Germline lookup yields CDR1 SQVTM and CDR2 ANQGSEA. CDR3 sequence: CSVNTDTGVATNEKLFF. CDR3 nucleotide sequence: TGCAGCGTCAATACGGATACAGGGGTTGCAACTAATGAAAAACTGTTTTTT.

The rearrangement links TRBV4-2 to TRBJ2-1; 8 bases are shared with TRBD2. This CDR3 has 15 residues. CDR1 and CDR2 from the germline V gene are LGHNA and YNFKEQ. Trimming at V came to 0 bases and at J to 10 bases, leaving 8 bases not matched to a gene. The CDR3 reads CASSQETPGGYEQFF. The CDR3, as DNA: TGTGCCAGCAGCCAAGAGACCCCGGGAGGGTACGAGCAGTTCTTC.

This clone showed up just a few times. The chain links TRBV5-6 to TRBJ1-6; D uncertain. This CDR3 is 14 amino acids long. Germline CDR1 is SGHDT and CDR2 is YYEEEE. V lost 1 base and J lost 7, with 9 bases in between. The CDR3 region is CASSLWVRNSPLHF. The DNA for the CDR3 is TGTGCCAGCAGCTTGTGGGTGCGGAATTCACCCCTCCACTTT.

The V call is TRBV7-9, the J call TRBJ1-2; D may be TRBD1 (5 bases). V was trimmed by 1 base and J by 8 bases, leaving 11 bases between them. CDR1 and CDR2 from the germline V gene are SEHNR and FQNEAQ (reference sequence). The CDR3 has 13 residues. The DNA for the CDR3 is TGTGCCAGCAGCTTAGTGGCAGGGAAGGGCTACACCTTC. Its translation is CASSLVAGKGYTF.

This chain links TRBV4-2 with TRBJ1-6; D gene ambiguous. This CDR3 comprises 14 residues. V was cut by 0 bases and J by 9 bases, with 9 bases left in between. Germline V CDR1 and CDR2: LGHNA, YNFKEQ. The CDR3 DNA is TGTGCCAGCAGCCAAGAGCTGGAGGCTTCACCCCTCCACTTT. It codes for CASSQELEASPLHF.

The chain recombines TRBV27 with TRBJ2-2; TRBD2 matches at 10 bases. Trimming at V came to 2 bases and at J to 1 base, leaving 7 bases not matched to a gene. The length of the CDR3 is 18 residues. Looked up from germline, CDR1 is MNHEY and CDR2 is SMNVEV (reference sequence). Written as DNA, the CDR3 is TGTGCCAGCAGTTTAAGGACTAGCGGATTCATGAACACCGGGGAGCTGTTTTTT. This encodes CASSLRTSGFMNTGELFF.

The CDR3 is CASRGQGLPGELFF. CDR3 sequence (DNA): TGTGCCAGCAGAGGACAGGGTTTGCCCGGGGAGCTGTTTTTT. The gene calls are TRBV6-1 and TRBJ2-2; 8 nucleotides line up with TRBD1. The germline V gene has CDR1 MNHNS and CDR2 SASEGT. There are 14 residues in the CDR3. V lost 6 bases to trimming and J lost 6 bases; unmatched junction nucleotides: 6.

This chain joins TRBV4-1 and TRBJ1-1; no reliable D call. The germline V gene has CDR1 MGHRA and CDR2 YSYEKL. With 4 bases removed from V and 2 bases from J, the gap between germline ends came to 8 bases. The CDR3 extends over 13 amino acids. The CDR3 spells CASSRGINTEAFF. The CDR3 DNA sequence: TGCGCCAGCAGCCGCGGGATCAACACTGAAGCTTTCTTT.

This clone was seen more than once but under ten times. The chain recombines TRBV5-1 with TRBJ1-3; 7 bases are a match to TRBD1. The CDR3 totals 15 residues. Germline CDR1 and CDR2: SGHRS and YFSETQ. Trimming cost V 4 bases and J 2 bases; bases outside gene matches: 6. CDR3 residues: CASSAGQPPGNTIYF. The CDR3 DNA reads as TGCGCCAGCAGCGCGGGACAGCCCCCTGGAAACACCATATATTTT.

The rearrangement uses TRBV9 and TRBJ2-1; D possibly corresponds to TRBD2 (6 bases). The CDR3 is 16 amino acids. The ends were cut back, 0 bases at V and 8 bases at J, with 18 bases in the middle. Germline CDR1 is SGDLS and CDR2 is YYNGEE. The CDR3 region has the DNA TGTGCCAGCAGCGTAGGGGAAGGGGACTTATTCTATGAGCAGTTCTTC. Translating gives CASSVGEGDLFYEQFF.

This clone was seen more than once but under ten times. The chain joins TRBV2 to TRBJ1-5; 8 nucleotides align to TRBD1. Per germline, CDR1 SNHLY and CDR2 FYNNEI. The V and J ends lost 6 bases and 6 bases, in that order; junction bases with no gene match: 4. This CDR3 is built from 13 residues. The CDR3 loop reads CASRTTGGQPQHF. CDR3 sequence (DNA): TGTGCCAGCAGGACAACAGGGGGTCAGCCCCAGCATTTT.

V and J are TRBV5-8 and TRBJ1-3, with no clear D. The CDR3 has 10 residues. Trimming shortened V by 7 bases and J by 4 bases, and 3 bases separated the two germline ends. Germline CDR1 is SGHTS and CDR2 is YDEGEE. The CDR3 loop is CASGGNTIYF. The CDR3 nucleotides read TGTGCCAGCGGCGGAAACACCATATATTTT.

V usage is TRBV28 and J usage is TRBJ1-2; TRBD1 matches 8 bases. The CDR3 contains 14 residues. Trimming took 2 bases from V and 8 from J; bases not matched to a gene: 7. Germline CDR1 is MDHEN and CDR2 is SYDVKM. In DNA, the CDR3 is TGTGCCAGCAGTTTAACGGACAGGGTGGGAGGCTACACCTTC. Residues: CASSLTDRVGGYTF.

This clone is a singleton in its sample. The genes are TRBV4-3 and TRBJ1-2; no reliable D call. This CDR3 has 16 amino acids. Trimming removed 0 bases at V and 8 bases at J, with 19 bases between. The germline gives CDR1 LGHNA, CDR2 YSLEER. The chain's CDR3 is CASSQDSWPGGGGYTF. The CDR3 DNA follows: TGCGCCAGCAGCCAAGATTCTTGGCCGGGCGGAGGCGGCTACACCTTC.

This chain connects TRBV4-1 to TRBJ1-2; D might be TRBD1 (5 bases). Per germline, CDR1 MGHRA and CDR2 YSYEKL. Trimming pared 0 bases from V and 4 bases from J, leaving 9 bases between. The CDR3 is 14 residues long. The CDR3 DNA sequence: TGCGCCAGCAGCCAAGATCAGGGAGGCTATGGCTACACCTTC. Its translation is CASSQDQGGYGYTF.

The chain recombines TRBV21-1 with TRBJ2-7; the table calls TRBD2, which could not be checked here. TRBV21-1 is noted as a pseudogene. The CDR3 totals 15 residues. The CDR3 protein is CASRLFTRTYYEQYF. The CDR3 DNA reads TGTGCCAGCCGCCTCTTCACTCGGACTTACTACGAGCAGTACTTC.

A few counts support this clone. This sequence joins TRBV2 and TRBJ2-5; D possibly corresponds to TRBD2 (6 bases). The germline V gene has CDR1 SNHLY and CDR2 FYNNEI. This CDR3 spans 15 amino acids. Trimming shortened V by 4 bases and J by 1 base, and 13 bases separated the two germline ends. CDR3 in amino acids: CASSVQRGIQETQYF. The CDR3 coding sequence is TGTGCCAGCAGTGTCCAACGGGGGATCCAAGAGACCCAGTACTTC.

The rearrangement joins TRBV2 to TRBJ2-2; 16 bases map to TRBD2. The CDR3 contains 17 residues. CDR1 is SNHLY and CDR2 is FYNNEI in the germline V gene. The V gene end was trimmed by 6 bases and the J gene end by 2 bases; junction bases not matched to a gene: 3. CDR3 region: CASRGLAGGLNTGELFF. CDR3 nucleotide sequence: TGTGCCAGCAGGGGACTAGCGGGGGGGCTCAACACCGGGGAGCTGTTTTTT. The whole variable domain, remainder taken from reference TRBV2 and TRBJ2-2, is EPEVTQTPSHQVTQMGQEVILRCVPISNHLYFYWYRQILGQKVEFLVSFYNNEISEKSEIFDDQFSVERPDGSNFTLKIRSTKLEDSAMYFCASRGLAGGLNTGELFFGEGSRLTVL.

The chain employs TRBV4-1 and TRBJ2-2, with unresolved D. The CDR3 contains 16 residues. Germline CDR1 and CDR2: MGHRA and YSYEKL. Trimming stripped 3 bases from V and 4 bases from J, with 15 bases between. The CDR3 loop is CASSQQVSFGTGELFF. Written as DNA, the CDR3 is TGCGCCAGCAGCCAGCAGGTTTCCTTCGGCACCGGGGAGCTGTTTTTT.

This clone came up a few times. The DNA for the CDR3 is TGCGCCAGCAGCCAAGGGTTGCTGGACATGGGGGGGAACACTGAAGCTTTCTTT. Encoded protein: CASSQGLLDMGGNTEAFF. The chain couples TRBV4-1 to TRBJ1-1; tentative D call: TRBD1 (5 bases). Germline CDR1 reads MGHRA; CDR2 reads YSYEKL. The CDR3 consists of 18 residues. Trimming cost V 1 base and J 1 base, with 19 bases left between them.

CDR3 sequence: CASSEGQNYNSPLHF. CDR3 sequence (DNA): TGTGCCAGTAGTGAGGGACAGAATTATAATTCACCCCTCCACTTT. The rearrangement uses TRBV19 and TRBJ1-6; 7 nucleotides match TRBD1. Losses at the gene ends were 5 bases for V and 4 bases for J; bases not matched to a gene: 5. Germline loops: CDR1 LNHDA, CDR2 SQIVND (reference sequence). The CDR3 spans 15 residues.

J is TRBJ1-5 and V is TRBV21-1; TRBD1, as called in the table, went unchecked against the DNA. TRBV21-1 corresponds to a pseudogene. The CDR3 extends over 14 amino acids. The CDR3, as DNA: TGTGCCAGCAGCAGAAACAGGGGGCTTCAGCCCCAGCATTTT. Protein product: CASSRNRGLQPQHF.

The CDR3 loop is CASKGRGRDYGYTF. The CDR3 region has the DNA TGTGCCAGCAAGGGCAGGGGGCGAGACTATGGCTACACCTTC. The gene calls are TRBV2 and TRBJ1-2, with TRBD1 matching 8 bases. Trimming cost V 7 bases and J 3 bases; bases outside gene matches: 7. CDR1 and CDR2 (germline): SNHLY, FYNNEI. This CDR3 has 14 residues. The variable domain in full, with the rest retrieved from reference TRBV2 and TRBJ1-2, is EPEVTQTPSHQVTQMGQEVILRCVPISNHLYFYWYRQILGQKVEFLVSFYNNEISEKSEIFDDQFSVERPDGSNFTLKIRSTKLEDSAMYFCASKGRGRDYGYTFGSGTRLTVV.